What follows describes a single T cell receptor beta chain. As yet, its antigen is unknown. These data are taken from a study of cytomegalovirus exposure and HLA in healthy donors. Findings of the study overall: Overall, about 160 TCR beta chains were annotated as cytomegalovirus-associated. V- and J-gene trimming of TCR beta was linked (in a later analysis) to a missense DCLRE1C variant.

Germline CDR1 and CDR2: SQVTM and ANQGSEA. The CDR3 extends over 14 amino acids. The V and J ends lost 3 bases and 5 bases, in that order; junction bases with no gene match: 4. The study ran its PCR with 60 Vbeta and 13 Jbeta primers. Authors' data handling: Tens of millions of unique TCR beta chains, 9 million to 14 million shared, were counted in a later analysis. Produced via immunoSEQ multiplex PCR; TCRdb's table is partial and in-frame only. For V, J and clone size, that table is used; D and trimming come from the DNA. The sample lists approximately 150,000 clones, over 80% seen once, with 2.5% to 3.5% in the top ten.

The chain recombines TRBV29-1 with TRBJ2-5; 12 bases agree with TRBD2. Sample: PBMCs. The receptor's source is a woman in her twenties or thirties in good health and CMV-seronegative. Written as DNA, the CDR3 is TGCAGCGTTGAGACTAGCGGGAGCGGTGAGACCCAGTACTTC. Translation gives CSVETSGSGETQYF.